This TCR beta chain comes out of a study of shared clonotypes between healthy human individuals. Study-wide context: Three CD4 naive, three CD4 memory, two CD8 naive and one CD8 memory plate were used per donor.

Execution of the assay was at deep level. Replicate sorted-subset PCRs were loaded with approximately 190 ng DNA, 31,000 or so T cell genomes. The method was immunoSEQ multiplex PCR; TCRdb's version includes in-frame clones alone and lacks a portion of them. This sample has about 1,800,000 clones; approximately 94% occur once, and the top ten carry around 1%. CDR1 and CDR2 from the germline V gene are SNHLY and FYNNEI. Unmatched junction bases numbered 7, after V lost 6 bases and J lost 1 base. This CDR3 region has 15 residues. The naive CD8 fraction comprised CD45RO-negative cells positively selected for CCR7 and excluded terminally differentiated effector memory CD45RA+ cells. Donors, healthy HIV-negative adults, lacked recent acute infections or vaccinations.

The receptor was derived from a man aged 18 to 29 in good health. The sequenced material came from naive CD8+ T cells sorted from blood. The chain is built from TRBV2 and TRBJ2-3; TRBD2 aligns across 7 bases. CDR3 residues: CASSTVLAGTDTQYF. The DNA of the CDR3 is TGTGCCAGCAGCACCGTTCTAGCGGGCACAGATACGCAGTATTTT.